Below are 27 T cell receptor beta chains sequenced from a single sample in a study of early T cells in non-severe SARS-CoV-2 infection. TCRdb ran MiXCR on the 5' RACE reads and lists one entry per CDR3 protein. The table has tens of thousands of distinct CDR3 sequences, 9% to 15% seen once. The sample taken for sequencing was whole blood. These receptors came from an adult who was a healthcare worker with PCR-confirmed SARS-CoV-2 infection or an uninfected control (not recorded which).

J is TRBJ1-1 and V is TRBV29-1; tentatively, D is TRBD1 (6 bases). The CDR3 covers 15 residues. CDR1 is SQVTM, CDR2 ANQGSEA, per germline. V was trimmed by 5 bases and J by 5 bases, leaving 21 bases between them. CDR3 bases: TGCAGCGTTCTTTTGGACAGCTTTAGGGGGACTGAAGCTTTCTTT. It encodes CSVLLDSFRGTEAFF. The variable domain in full, with the rest retrieved from reference TRBV29-1 and TRBJ1-1, is SAVISQKPSRDICQRGTSLTIQCQVDSQVTMMFWYRQQPGQSLTLIATANQGSEATYESGFVIDKFPISRPNLTFSTLTVSNMSPEDSSIYLCSVLLDSFRGTEAFFGQGTRLTVV.

This clonotype was picked up a small number of times. The chain joins TRBV7-9 to TRBJ2-1; 8 nucleotides agree with TRBD1. Germline values: CDR1 SEHNR, CDR2 FQNEAQ (reference sequence). V gave up 5 bases and J gave up 7 bases; unmatched junction bases: 7. The CDR3 has 14 amino acids. CDR3 nucleotides: TGTGCCAGCAGCCCCAGGACAGGGTTAAATGAGCAGTTCTTC. Its protein product is CASSPRTGLNEQFF. Full variable domain (outside the CDR3, taken from reference TRBV7-9 and TRBJ2-1): DTGVSQNPRHKITKRGQNVTFRCDPISEHNRLYWYRQTLGQGPEFLTYFQNEAQLEKSRLLSDRFSAERPKGSFSTLEIQRTEQGDSAMYLCASSPRTGLNEQFFGPGTRLTVL.

The sample holds many counts of this clonotype. This chain joins TRBV15 and TRBJ1-2; D uncertain. Trimming stripped 5 bases from V and 7 bases from J, with 17 bases between. Per germline, CDR1 LNHNV and CDR2 YYDKDF (reference sequence). The CDR3 runs to 14 residues. The CDR3 sequence is CATSLDQRVGGYTF. CDR3 sequence (DNA): TGTGCCACCAGCCTGGATCAGAGGGTCGGTGGCTACACCTTC.

In its sample, this clonotype was seen many times. The chain recombines TRBV30 with TRBJ2-1; D is possibly TRBD1 (6 bases). V shed 3 bases and J shed 0 bases, with 15 bases lying between them. The CDR3 length is 16 residues. Per germline, CDR1 GTSNPN and CDR2 SVGIG (reference sequence). The CDR3 nucleotides read TGTGCCTGGAGAATAGGGGGAACGAGCTCCTACAATGAGCAGTTCTTC. This sequence encodes CAWRIGGTSSYNEQFF.

This clonotype was counted many times. The chain has TRBV20-1 and TRBJ1-2; no firm D call. The V end was cut by 4 bases, the J end by 3 bases, with 9 bases between. Germline V lookup: CDR1 DFQATT, CDR2 SNEGSKA (reference sequence). The CDR3 runs to 12 residues. The CDR3 coding sequence is TGCAGTGCTACAGATCTAGACTATGGCTACACCTTC. Translating it yields CSATDLDYGYTF.

This clonotype was found many times. This chain connects TRBV4-2 to TRBJ1-4; a possible D gene is TRBD1 (6 bases). The germline V and J ends were trimmed by 1 base and 5 bases, with 14 bases remaining between them. Germline assignment: CDR1 LGHNA and CDR2 YNFKEQ. The CDR3 spans 16 residues. The chain's CDR3 is CASSQAPGQENEKLFF. In DNA, the CDR3 is TGTGCCAGCAGCCAAGCCCCGGGACAAGAGAATGAAAAACTGTTTTTT.

The CDR3 DNA is TGTGCCAGCAGCTTGGCCTTGACAGGGGTCGATACTGAAGCTTTCTTT. Amino acid sequence: CASSLALTGVDTEAFF. The genes are TRBV7-6 and TRBJ1-1, with 8 bases lining up with TRBD1. The V gene's germline CDR1 is SGHVS and CDR2 FNYEAQ. The CDR3 extends over 16 amino acids. After removal of 3 bases from V and 5 bases from J, the junction contained 11 bases not matched to a gene.

The chain couples TRBV20-1 to TRBJ1-1; a possible D gene is TRBD1 (6 bases). Trimming took 6 bases from V and 3 from J, leaving 14 bases between them. Per the germline V gene, CDR1 is DFQATT and CDR2 is SNEGSKA (reference sequence). CDR3 length: 13 amino acids. In DNA form, the CDR3 reads TGCAGTGCCCCGGCAGGGGAGGACACTGAAGCTTTCTTT. Protein: CSAPAGEDTEAFF.

The sample holds many counts of this clonotype. This chain joins TRBV5-6 and TRBJ1-2; D may be TRBD1 (5 bases). Deletions cut 4 bases from V and 3 bases from J, with 16 bases between. Germline values: CDR1 SGHDT, CDR2 YYEEEE. The length of the CDR3 is 15 residues. CDR3 sequence (DNA): TGTGCCAGCAGCGCTACCGGGACGGAGGACTATGGCTACACCTTC. Amino acid sequence: CASSATGTEDYGYTF.

In its sample, this clonotype was seen many times. This rearrangement joins TRBV27 to TRBJ2-5; TRBD2 aligns across 11 bases. Germline V gives CDR1 MNHEY, CDR2 SMNVEV (reference sequence). V shed 3 bases and J 9 bases; nucleotides not matched to a gene: 12. This CDR3 is 16 amino acids long. The CDR3 loop reads CASSLTGLAATVAQYF. CDR3 sequence (DNA): TGTGCCAGCAGTTTGACGGGACTAGCGGCGACAGTGGCCCAGTACTTC.

In this sample, this clonotype turned up a few times. It may be a read error: a sequence one base away is much more abundant. This chain connects TRBV5-5 to TRBJ2-1, with 7 positions matching TRBD2. Germline V gives CDR1 SGHKS, CDR2 YYEKEE (reference sequence). The CDR3 has 16 residues. V lost 1 base to trimming and J lost 8 bases; unmatched junction nucleotides: 12. CDR3 nucleotide sequence: TGTGCCAGCAGCTTGACCGGGATTAGCGGGTGGGATGAGCAGTTCTTC. It codes for CASSLTGISGWDEQFF. Combining the CDR3 with reference TRBV5-5 and TRBJ2-1 gives the whole variable domain DAGVTQSPTHLIKTRGQQVTLRCSPISGHKSVSWYQQVLGQGPQFIFQYYEKEERGRGNFPDRFSARQFPNYSSELNVNALLLGDSALYLCASSLTGISGWDEQFFGPGTRLTVL.

This clonotype was detected many times. The chain recombines TRBV28 with TRBJ1-4; D possibly corresponds to TRBD1 (5 bases). V lost 6 bases to trimming and J lost 4 bases, with 12 bases between them. The CDR3 loop spans 14 amino acids. CDR1 is MDHEN, CDR2 SYDVKM, per germline. DNA for the CDR3: TGTGCCAGCAGATTCCAGGGATATAATGAAAAACTGTTTTTT. Its protein is CASRFQGYNEKLFF.

This clonotype was picked up many times. J is TRBJ1-2 and V is TRBV11-1; possibly TRBD1 for D (6 bases). This CDR3 contains 14 residues. The germline gives CDR1 SGHAT, CDR2 FQDESV (reference sequence). Trimming took 5 bases from V and 0 from J, leaving 10 bases between them. The DNA of the CDR3 is TGTGCCAGCAGCACCCGACAGGCTAACTATGGCTACACCTTC. Translated, it gives CASSTRQANYGYTF.

This clonotype was seen a few times. The chain couples TRBV6-6 to TRBJ1-1, with D possibly matching TRBD1 (5 bases). Trimming stripped 8 bases from V and 1 base from J, with 20 bases between. In germline, CDR1 is MNHNY, CDR2 SVGAGI (reference sequence). The CDR3 is 16 residues long. The CDR3 DNA reads as TGTGCCAGCTCAGGCCACCCGTCGGGGGGGAACACTGAAGCTTTCTTT. It encodes CASSGHPSGGNTEAFF.

This clonotype was seen ten or more times. The chain links TRBV5-1 to TRBJ2-7; 7 nucleotides align to TRBD2. The CDR3 totals 14 residues. Germline CDR1 SGHRS, CDR2 YFSETQ. The V segment lost 0 bases and the J segment 4 bases; nucleotides outside the gene matches: 4. The CDR3: CASSLVGGSYEQYF. The CDR3 DNA reads TGCGCCAGCAGCTTGGTGGGAGGGTCTTACGAGCAGTACTTC.

This clonotype was seen repeatedly, ten times or more. The genes are TRBV30 and TRBJ2-5, with D possibly called TRBD1 or TRBD2 (6 bases each). Germline V CDR1 and CDR2: GTSNPN, SVGIG (reference sequence). This CDR3 spans 13 amino acids. V gave up 7 bases and J gave up 1 base, with 13 bases separating them. The CDR3 DNA follows: TGTGCCTACGCAAGGGGGGCCCAAGAGACCCAGTACTTC. Protein product: CAYARGAQETQYF.

Many counts were recorded for this clonotype. The J gene is TRBJ1-6, the V gene TRBV11-2; D unclear. The germline V gene encodes CDR1 SGHAT and CDR2 FQNNGV. The CDR3 covers 16 residues. The ends were cut back, 1 base at V and 8 bases at J, with 15 bases in the middle. CDR3 sequence: CASSLGTVPRDSPLHF. The CDR3 DNA sequence: TGTGCCAGCAGCTTAGGGACCGTCCCAAGGGATTCACCCCTCCACTTT.

This chain joins TRBV28 and TRBJ2-1, with a weak D call TRBD1 (5 bases). The V end lost 7 bases, the J end lost 1 base, and 11 bases lay between the germline ends. CDR1 and CDR2 from the germline V gene are MDHEN and SYDVKM. This CDR3 is built from 14 residues. The CDR3 loop is CASTRQTSYNEQFF. The CDR3 DNA reads TGTGCCAGCACCCGACAGACATCCTACAATGAGCAGTTCTTC.

This clonotype was recorded at least ten times. V and J are TRBV30 and TRBJ1-2; no definite D call. Germline loops: CDR1 GTSNPN, CDR2 SVGIG (reference sequence). The ends were cut back, 0 bases at V and 4 bases at J, with 12 bases in the middle. The CDR3 is 14 amino acids. CDR3 protein: CAWSVLQSGYGYTF. CDR3 nucleotide sequence: TGTGCCTGGAGTGTACTGCAGTCGGGCTATGGCTACACCTTC.

This clonotype was recorded at least ten times. The chain combines TRBV20-1 with TRBJ2-7; TRBD2 aligns across 12 bases. Germline trimming cut 5 bases from V and 1 base from J; bases unmatched to any gene: 3. The CDR3 covers 14 residues. Germline V gene lookup returns CDR1 DFQATT and CDR2 SNEGSKA (reference sequence). The CDR3: CSASSGRVSYEQYF. The CDR3 DNA is TGCAGTGCTTCTAGCGGGAGGGTGTCCTACGAGCAGTACTTC.

This clonotype was observed at least ten times. The gene calls are TRBV15 and TRBJ2-1; TRBD2 is a possible D gene (7 bases). Germline CDR1 is LNHNV and CDR2 is YYDKDF (reference sequence). CDR3 length equals 16 residues. The V and J ends lost 1 base and 5 bases respectively, with 15 bases between them. The CDR3 loop is CATSRVGGGRHNEQFF. In DNA form, the CDR3 reads TGTGCCACCAGCAGAGTGGGAGGGGGGAGGCACAATGAGCAGTTCTTC.

The chain carries TRBV30 and TRBJ2-1, with a tentative D call TRBD2 (5 bases). Between the trimmed V and J ends, which lost 2 bases and 8 bases, there was a span of 16 bases. The CDR3 is made up of 14 amino acids. Germline lookup yields CDR1 GTSNPN and CDR2 SVGIG (reference sequence). The CDR3 region has the DNA TGTGCCTGGAGTATACGAGCGGAAGGCGATGAGCAGTTCTTC. This translates into CAWSIRAEGDEQFF.

The sample holds many counts of this clonotype. The rearrangement links TRBV6-1 to TRBJ2-1; D is ambiguous. Germline V gene lookup returns CDR1 MNHNS and CDR2 SASEGT. Trimming removed 5 bases at V and 0 bases at J, with 8 bases between. The CDR3 sequence is 14 residues long. CDR3 coding DNA: TGTGCCAGCAGTCCCCGGCGCTCCTACAATGAGCAGTTCTTC. It codes for CASSPRRSYNEQFF.

This clonotype has just a few counts. This chain uses TRBV30 with TRBJ1-1; D not resolved. V lost 0 bases, J lost 8 bases, and 7 bases lay in between. This CDR3 region has 11 residues. Germline V gene lookup returns CDR1 GTSNPN and CDR2 SVGIG (reference sequence). The CDR3: CAWSVRPEAFF. CDR3 nucleotides: TGTGCCTGGAGTGTACGTCCCGAAGCTTTCTTT.

This clonotype appeared many times. The V gene is TRBV10-2, the J gene TRBJ2-1, with 13 bases aligning to TRBD2. Germline trimming cut 7 bases from V and 6 bases from J; bases unmatched to any gene: 15. Germline V gene sequence: CDR1 WSHSY, CDR2 SAAADI. The CDR3 is 18 residues long. In DNA, the CDR3 is TGCGCCAGCAAGGGGGGACTAGCGGGACCAGAACTACGCAATGAGCAGTTCTTC. It specifies CASKGGLAGPELRNEQFF.

The chain has TRBV2 and TRBJ2-5; D gene unclear. The CDR3 consists of 10 residues. V lost 7 bases and J 6 bases, leaving 6 bases between the germline ends. CDR1 SNHLY and CDR2 FYNNEI come from the germline V gene. The CDR3 here is CASTDQTQYF. CDR3 DNA sequence: TGTGCCAGCACTGACCAGACCCAGTACTTC.

This clonotype was found many times. The V gene is TRBV28, the J gene TRBJ2-7; 9 bases line up with TRBD2. Germline-derived CDR1 and CDR2 are MDHEN and SYDVKM. The CDR3 consists of 13 residues. V lost 1 base to trimming and J lost 5 bases; unmatched junction nucleotides: 0. For the CDR3, the DNA is TGTGCCAGCAGTTTATTAGCGGGGGACGAGCAGTACTTC. Its translation is CASSLLAGDEQYF.